This TCR beta chain derives from a study of neoadjuvant nivolumab and ipilimumab in lung cancer. Whole-study findings and limits: TCR richness and clonality were higher in tumors than adjacent uninvolved lung. Higher pretherapy blood TCR richness went with higher resected-tumor richness. TCR clonality did not significantly correlate with pathologic tumor regression.

The CDR3 runs 14 residues. CDR1 SEHNR and CDR2 FQNEAQ come from the germline V gene (reference sequence). V lost 0 bases and J lost 7, with 12 bases in between. Generated by immunoSEQ multiplex PCR, the TCRdb table keeps only in-frame clones and is missing some. The profile shows under 9,500 clones, around 85% of them singletons. In the case of this clone: Its antigen is as yet unknown.

The TCR comes from an adult with non-small cell lung cancer. The chain recombines TRBV7-9 with TRBJ1-1, with D possibly matching TRBD1 (6 bases). The sample in question was tumor tissue, obtained after neoadjuvant nivolumab, alone or with ipilimumab, at or shortly before surgery. For the CDR3, the DNA is TGTGCCAGCAGCTTAGCGCTCTTGGACAGTGAAGCTTTCTTT. It translates to CASSLALLDSEAFF. Full variable domain (remainder filled in from reference TRBV7-9 and TRBJ1-1): DTGVSQNPRHKITKRGQNVTFRCDPISEHNRLYWYRQTLGQGPEFLTYFQNEAQLEKSRLLSDRFSAERPKGSFSTLEIQRTEQGDSAMYLCASSLALLDSEAFFGQGTRLTVV.